These T cell receptor beta chains were read from a single sample in a study of blood T cells in healthy people across ages. TCRdb called the 5' RACE reads again in MiXCR, with one record for every CDR3 protein. The repertoire includes some 850,000 distinct CDR3 sequences, more than 25% of them detected once, and around 2.9% sits in the top ten. This same sample was also part of a study on T cells of mothers and their children.

The sample taken for sequencing was blood. The receptors originated from a boy younger than 18 in good health. Both conserved end residues are part of each CDR3. A D gene is named only where the DNA matches it firmly. Not every row has a clone size; where given, it reads once, few, many or a size class.

>once|TRBV2|TRBJ2-5|TRBD1
TGTGCCAGCAGTGACGAGGGACAGCAAGAGACCCAGTACTTC
CASSDEGQQETQYF
>few|TRBV29-1|TRBJ1-1|NA
TGCAGCGCTGGACCTGGGGGCACTGAAGCTTTCTTT
CSAGPGGTEAFF
>NA|TRBV11-2|TRBJ1-1|TRBD1
TGTGCCAGCAGACGAACAGGGGACATGAACACTGAAGCTTTCTTT
CASRRTGDMNTEAFF
>few|TRBV4-1|TRBJ2-7|TRBD1
TGCGCCAGCAGCCATCACCCGGGACAGACATACGAGCAGTACTTC
CASSHHPGQTYEQYF
>few|TRBV15|TRBJ2-1|NA
TGTGCCACCAGCAGAGATGAGGCCAGCTATGTACTCTATGAGCAGTTCTTC
CATSRDEASYVLYEQFF
>NA|TRBV4-3|TRBJ2-3|TRBD2
TGCGCCAGCAGCCAGTCCCGAAGCGGGAGGGTTAGCACAGATACGCAGTATTTT
CASSQSRSGRVSTDTQYF
>NA|TRBV11-2|TRBJ2-5|NA
TGTGCCAGCAGCTTAGATAGCTCAAGCGAAATTACCTTC
CASSLDSSSEITF
>NA|TRBV12-3/TRBV12-4|TRBJ1-2|TRBD1
TGTGCCAGCAGTCCATGGGACAGCGCCACTGGCTACACCTTC
CASSPWDSATGYTF
>NA|TRBV12-5|TRBJ2-2|NA
TGTGCTAGTGGTTTGAATCGGGGGGAGCTGTTTTTT
CASGLNRGELFF
>NA|TRBV13|TRBJ2-7|NA
TGTGCCAGCAGCTTAGGAGGGGCCGAGCAGTACTTC
CASSLGGAEQYF
>few|TRBV7-9|TRBJ2-7|TRBD2
TGTGCCAGCAGCTACATTACTCCGGGGGGTTCCTACGAGCAGTACTTC
CASSYITPGGSYEQYF
>NA|TRBV12-3/TRBV12-4|TRBJ2-7|TRBD1
TGTGCCAGCAGACCCGGGACAGGGAACCACGAGCAGTACTTC
CASRPGTGNHEQYF
>NA|TRBV7-9|TRBJ2-7|NA
TGTGCCAGCAGCTTAGCGGTCGGCCCCAAGCAGTACTTC
CASSLAVGPKQYF
>NA|TRBV14|TRBJ2-4|TRBD1
TGTGCCAGCAGCCGAATTACAGGGGGTGACATTCAGTACTTC
CASSRITGGDIQYF
>few|TRBV5-1|TRBJ2-1|NA
TGCGCCAGCAGCGGCGGCAGACAGGGAGGCAATGAGCAGTTCTTC
CASSGGRQGGNEQFF
>few|TRBV20-1|TRBJ2-5|TRBD1
TGCAGTGCTAGGTGGGCAGGGGGCTCGGGGGAGCAGTACTTC
CSARWAGGSGEQYF
>NA|TRBV27|TRBJ1-1|NA
TGTGCCAGCAGTTCCCAGACAGCGTACACTGAAGCTTTCTTT
CASSSQTAYTEAFF
>few|TRBV12-3/TRBV12-4|TRBJ2-1|NA
TGTGCCAGCAGTCCGCCCCTAAGGTACTCCTACAATGAGCAGTTCTTC
CASSPPLRYSYNEQFF
>few|TRBV4-1|TRBJ2-1|TRBD2
TGCGCCAGCAGCCAAGGGATGCAGCGGGGGGCCCGGTACAATGAGCAGTTCTTC
CASSQGMQRGARYNEQFF
>NA|TRBV10-2|TRBJ2-3|NA
TGCGCCAGCAGTGACCGGGGGATCACAGATACGCAGTATTTT
CASSDRGITDTQYF
>NA|TRBV7-9|TRBJ2-7|NA
TGTGCCAGCAGCTTTGACAGATTCTACGAGCAGTACTTC
CASSFDRFYEQYF
>few|TRBV2|TRBJ1-1|NA
TGTGCCAGCAGTGCTGGGTCAGAGGAAGCTTTCTTT
CASSAGSEEAFF
>few|TRBV27|TRBJ1-2|TRBD1
TGTGCCAGCAGTTTAGCGACAGGGGACGACTATGGCTACACCTTC
CASSLATGDDYGYTF
>NA|TRBV7-3|TRBJ2-1|TRBD1
TGTGCCAGCAGCTCCGGGACAGGACGCCGCTACAATGAGCAGTTCTTC
CASSSGTGRRYNEQFF
>few|TRBV7-9|TRBJ2-5|TRBD1
TGTGCCAGCAGCTCCGGGACAGGGGGTAGAGAGACCCAGTACTTC
CASSSGTGGRETQYF
>few|TRBV12-3/TRBV12-4|TRBJ1-2|NA
TGTGCCAGCAGTCTCAGGGTAAACTATGGCTACACCTTC
CASSLRVNYGYTF
>few|TRBV9|TRBJ1-1|NA
TGTGCCAGCAGCGTAGGTGTTTCTGGGGGGGTCCCGAACACTGAAGCTTTCTTT
CASSVGVSGGVPNTEAFF
>NA|TRBV2|TRBJ1-1|NA
TGTGCCAGCAGTTCTGCGAAGAATGAGGCTTTCTTT
CASSSAKNEAFF
>NA|TRBV5-1|TRBJ1-3|NA
TGCGCCAGCAGCTCATACACGGAGGACACCATATATTTT
CASSSYTEDTIYF
>NA|TRBV20-1|TRBJ2-3|TRBD2
TGCAGTGCTAGAGGACCCCTAGCGGGGGAGCTCACAGATACGCAGTATTTT
CSARGPLAGELTDTQYF
>few|TRBV7-8|TRBJ1-2|TRBD1
TGTGCCAGCAGCCGGGGGGGACAGGGGTATGGCTACACCTTC
CASSRGGQGYGYTF
>few|TRBV27|TRBJ1-2|NA
TGTGCCAGCAGGCCTCTCGTCATTAACTATGGCTACACCTTC
CASRPLVINYGYTF
>few|TRBV20-1|TRBJ2-7|TRBD2
TGCAGTGCTAGGGGGAGCGGGGCCCCGGAGGAGCAGTACTTC
CSARGSGAPEEQYF
>few|TRBV10-3|TRBJ2-7|TRBD1
TGTGCCATCGATCGCCGGGACAGTAGGAGCTCCTACGAGCAGTACTTC
CAIDRRDSRSSYEQYF
>NA|TRBV12-3/TRBV12-4|TRBJ2-2|NA
TGTGCCAGCAGTTTAGCGGGGTTGGGTCCCACCGGGGAGCTGTTTTTT
CASSLAGLGPTGELFF
>NA|TRBV9|TRBJ2-6|NA
TGTGCCAGCAGCGTAGAGGGGACTGGGGCCAACGTCCTGACTTTC
CASSVEGTGANVLTF
>NA|TRBV6-6|TRBJ1-1|NA
TGTGCCAGCAGCCACATAAGCGCTTTCTTT
CASSHISAFF
>few|TRBV27|TRBJ1-1|TRBD1
TGTGCCAGCAGCCCGGCCGGGACAGGGGGACCGAGCACTGAAGCTTTCTTT
CASSPAGTGGPSTEAFF
>NA|TRBV6-4|TRBJ2-7|NA
TGTGCCAGCAGTCGGGGGCCGGGACAGTACTACGAGCAGTACTTC
CASSRGPGQYYEQYF
>NA|TRBV5-1|TRBJ2-7|NA
TGCGCCAGCAGCGCAAACCGGGATACTCTCTCCTACGAGCAGTACTTC
CASSANRDTLSYEQYF
>NA|TRBV7-6|TRBJ1-4|NA
TGTGCCAGCAGCCCCCTGGGCCAATCCTCGGGAAAACTGTTTTTT
CASSPLGQSSGKLFF
>NA|TRBV7-4|TRBJ1-1|NA
TGTGCCAGCAGCCCAGTTGGAGTAGGGGACACTGAAGGTTTCTTT
CASSPVGVGDTEGFF
>NA|TRBV5-5|TRBJ1-4|NA
TGTGCCAGCAGCTTTGTAGGAGGGGAAAAACTGTTTTTT
CASSFVGGEKLFF
>few|TRBV20-1|TRBJ2-5|TRBD2
TGCAGTGCTAGAGATTGGAGCGGGGGGGCTCGACGGACCCAGTACTTC
CSARDWSGGARRTQYF
>few|TRBV20-1|TRBJ1-1|NA
TGCAGTGCCAGACAGGATTTGAACACTGAAGCTTTCTTT
CSARQDLNTEAFF
>few|TRBV14|TRBJ1-3|NA
TGTGCCAGCAGCCCAGGGACCTCTGGAGGAAACACCATATATTTT
CASSPGTSGGNTIYF
>once|TRBV15|TRBJ1-5|TRBD1
TGTGCCACCAGCAGAGATCGGGTGGGACAGAGAAATCAGCCCCAGCATTTT
CATSRDRVGQRNQPQHF
>NA|TRBV5-1|TRBJ2-5|NA
TGCGCCAGCAGCGGAAGAGGGGTTGGGGAGACCCAGTACTTC
CASSGRGVGETQYF
>NA|TRBV12-5|TRBJ1-4|TRBD1
TGTGCTAGTGGTTTGGGACAGGGAATTAATGAAAAACTGTTTTTT
CASGLGQGINEKLFF
>NA|TRBV30|TRBJ2-5|NA
TGTGCCTGGGCAGTCGGGCGAAGGTACCAAGAGGCCCAGTACTTC
CAWAVGRRYQEAQYF
>NA|TRBV7-6|TRBJ2-7|NA
TGTGCCAGCAGCTGGTACCCCTCCTACGAGCAGTACTTC
CASSWYPSYEQYF
>few|TRBV9|TRBJ2-2|NA
TGTGCCAGCAGCACACAGGGGAACACCGGGGAGCTGTTTTTT
CASSTQGNTGELFF
>NA|TRBV2|TRBJ2-7|NA
TGTGCCAGCATGGTATCTAGCTCCTACGAGCAGTACTTC
CASMVSSSYEQYF
>NA|TRBV7-9|TRBJ1-4|NA
TGTGCCAGCAGCGTTCCGGGGACTAATGAAAAACTGTTTTTT
CASSVPGTNEKLFF
>NA|TRBV14|TRBJ2-1|NA
TGTGCCAGCAGCCAAGATATAGCGAGGGTCTCCTACAATGAGCAGTTCTTC
CASSQDIARVSYNEQFF